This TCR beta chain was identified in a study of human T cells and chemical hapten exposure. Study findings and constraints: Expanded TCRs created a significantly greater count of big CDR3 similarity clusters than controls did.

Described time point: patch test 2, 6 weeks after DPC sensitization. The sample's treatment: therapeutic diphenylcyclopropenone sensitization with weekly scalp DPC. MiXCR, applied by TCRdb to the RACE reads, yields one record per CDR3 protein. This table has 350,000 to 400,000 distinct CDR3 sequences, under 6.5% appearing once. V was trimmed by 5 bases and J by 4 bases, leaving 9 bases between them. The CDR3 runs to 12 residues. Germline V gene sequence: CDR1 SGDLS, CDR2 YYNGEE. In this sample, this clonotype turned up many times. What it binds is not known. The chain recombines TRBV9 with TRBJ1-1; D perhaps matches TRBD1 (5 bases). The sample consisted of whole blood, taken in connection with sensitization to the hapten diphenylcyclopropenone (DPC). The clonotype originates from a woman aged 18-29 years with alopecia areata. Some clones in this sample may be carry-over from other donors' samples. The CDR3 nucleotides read TGTGCCAGCAGTGTGGGGGGCACTGAAGCTTTCTTT. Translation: CASSVGGTEAFF. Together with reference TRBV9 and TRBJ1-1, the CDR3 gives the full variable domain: DSGVTQTPKHLITATGQRVTLRCSPRSGDLSVYWYQQSLDQGLQFLIQYYNGEERAKGNILERFSAQQFPDLHSELNLSSLELGDSALYFCASSVGGTEAFFGQGTRLTVV.